The T cell receptor beta chain under discussion was sequenced for a study of blood T cell repertoires in COVID-19. Study background: Samples representing acute and convalescent COVID-19 were sourced from the United States, Italy and Spain. Sources were T cells, B-cell-depleted T cells, or PBMCs; the material itself was cDNA or gDNA.

About this clone itself: Other DNA variants within this sample encode the same CDR3.

The CDR3 is made up of 13 amino acids. Germline values: CDR1 KGHSH, CDR2 LQKENI. The junction had 6 bases not matched to a gene; V was cut back by 6 bases and J by 5 bases. In the original analysis: Counts of nucleated cells, estimated from reference gene primer amplification, were obtained. Method: immunoSEQ multiplex PCR; TCRdb's copy keeps in-frame clones and lacks some. V and J calls and clone size are given by that table; D and trimming were obtained from the DNA. This table holds 100,000 to 150,000 clones, about 88% found once. Sequenced sample: peripheral blood. This chain uses TRBV18 with TRBJ1-2, with TRBD1 matching 7 bases. The origin of this receptor is a woman older than 75 with acute or convalescent COVID-19. The CDR3, as DNA: TGTGCCAGCTCTCCGGGACAGAATTATGGCTACACCTTC. This codes for CASSPGQNYGYTF.